The 8 T cell receptor beta chains presented below share a single source sample, sequenced in a study of monozygotic twins with inflammatory bowel disease. No DNA is given; TCRdb re-called the 5' RACE reads and lists each CDR3 protein once. This repertoire includes 150,000 to 200,000 distinct CDR3 sequences. Sequencing used blood. The source of these receptors is a human donor with ulcerative colitis or Crohn's disease, or a healthy co-twin of an affected twin (not recorded which).

V usage is TRBV9 and J usage is TRBJ2-7; TCRdb returns TRBD1, unconfirmable since there is no DNA. Per the germline V gene, CDR1 is SGDLS and CDR2 is YYNGEE. CDR3 size: 15 residues. The CDR3 region is CASSVAGGEYYEQYF.

The chain combines TRBV7-6 with TRBJ2-2. This CDR3 region has 15 residues. Germline V gives CDR1 SGHVS, CDR2 FNYEAQ. The CDR3 loop reads CASSSRGGNTGELFF.

This chain joins TRBV6-5 and TRBJ2-5. CDR3 length: 12 amino acids. Germline CDR1 and CDR2: MNHEY and SVGAGI. CDR3 sequence reads: CASSRSRETQYF.

The chain has TRBV7-8 and TRBJ1-2; with no DNA, the TCRdb D assignment of TRBD1 cannot be verified. CDR1 and CDR2 (germline): SGHVS, FQNEAQ. The CDR3 runs 13 residues. CDR3 in amino acids: CASSSDPRGSYTF.

This sequence joins TRBV12-3 or TRBV12-4 and TRBJ2-5. CDR3 length: 12 residues. CDR3 in amino acids: CASSSRPESQYF.

The J gene is TRBJ2-7, the V gene TRBV11-2. The CDR3 has 14 amino acids. Germline CDR1 reads SGHAT; CDR2 reads FQNNGV. The CDR3 reads CASSLVRSRYEQYF.

The gene calls are TRBV15 and TRBJ2-3; the D call of TRBD2 rests on TCRdb alone, since no DNA is present to check it. CDR3 size: 14 residues. CDR1 and CDR2 from the germline V gene are LNHNV and YYDKDF (reference sequence). This CDR3 reads CATSRVAGVATQYF.

The rearrangement joins TRBV7-2 to TRBJ1-1; TCRdb's assignment of TRBD1 cannot be checked, as there is no DNA. Germline V gene sequence: CDR1 SGHTA, CDR2 FQGNSA. This CDR3 region has 15 residues. CDR3 residues: CASRSDRTSNTEAFF.